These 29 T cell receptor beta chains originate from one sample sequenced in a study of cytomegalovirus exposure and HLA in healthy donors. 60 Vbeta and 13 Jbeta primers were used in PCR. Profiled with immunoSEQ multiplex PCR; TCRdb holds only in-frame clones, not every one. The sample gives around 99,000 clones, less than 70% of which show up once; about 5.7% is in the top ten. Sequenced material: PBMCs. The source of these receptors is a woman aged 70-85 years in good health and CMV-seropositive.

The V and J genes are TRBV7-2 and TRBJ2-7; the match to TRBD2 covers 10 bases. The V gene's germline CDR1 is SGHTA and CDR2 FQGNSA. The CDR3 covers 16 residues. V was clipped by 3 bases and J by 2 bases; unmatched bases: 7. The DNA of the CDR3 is TGTGCCAGCAGCTTTACTAGCGGGGCCATTACCTACGAGCAGTACTTC. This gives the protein CASSFTSGAITYEQYF.

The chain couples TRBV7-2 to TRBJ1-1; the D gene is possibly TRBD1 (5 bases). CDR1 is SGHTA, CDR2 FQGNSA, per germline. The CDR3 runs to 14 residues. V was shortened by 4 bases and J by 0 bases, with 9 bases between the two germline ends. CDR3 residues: CASSSTRVNTEAFF. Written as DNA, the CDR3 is TGTGCCAGCAGCTCCACCAGGGTGAACACTGAAGCTTTCTTT.

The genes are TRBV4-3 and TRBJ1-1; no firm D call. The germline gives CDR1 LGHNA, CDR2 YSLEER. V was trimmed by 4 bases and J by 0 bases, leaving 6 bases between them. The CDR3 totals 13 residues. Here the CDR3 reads CASSRTMNTEAFF. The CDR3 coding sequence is TGCGCCAGCAGCCGAACTATGAACACTGAAGCTTTCTTT.

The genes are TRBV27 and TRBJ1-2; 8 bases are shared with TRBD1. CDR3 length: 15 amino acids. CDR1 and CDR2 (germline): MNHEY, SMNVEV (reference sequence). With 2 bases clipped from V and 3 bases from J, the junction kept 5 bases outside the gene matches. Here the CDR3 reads CASSLGRGPHYGYTF. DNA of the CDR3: TGTGCCAGCAGTTTAGGCAGGGGGCCCCACTATGGCTACACCTTC.

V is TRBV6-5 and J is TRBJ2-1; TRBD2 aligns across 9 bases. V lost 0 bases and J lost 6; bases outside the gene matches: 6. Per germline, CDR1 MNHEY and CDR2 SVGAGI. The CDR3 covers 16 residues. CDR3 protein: CASSYSSGGGGNEQFF. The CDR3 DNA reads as TGTGCCAGCAGTTACTCGAGCGGCGGGGGGGGCAATGAGCAGTTCTTC.

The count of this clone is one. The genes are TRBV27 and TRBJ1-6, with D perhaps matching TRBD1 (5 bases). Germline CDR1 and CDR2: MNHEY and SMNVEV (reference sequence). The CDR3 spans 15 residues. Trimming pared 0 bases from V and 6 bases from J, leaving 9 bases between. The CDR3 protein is CASSLSSGPNSPLHF. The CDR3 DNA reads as TGTGCCAGCAGTTTATCGTCAGGGCCTAATTCACCCCTCCACTTT.

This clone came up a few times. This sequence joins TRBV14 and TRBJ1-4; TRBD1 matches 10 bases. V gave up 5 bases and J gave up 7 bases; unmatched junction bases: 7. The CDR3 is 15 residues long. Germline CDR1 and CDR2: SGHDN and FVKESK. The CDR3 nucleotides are TGTGCCAGCAGCGCGACAGGGGGCTGGGGTGAAAAACTGTTTTTT. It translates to CASSATGGWGEKLFF.

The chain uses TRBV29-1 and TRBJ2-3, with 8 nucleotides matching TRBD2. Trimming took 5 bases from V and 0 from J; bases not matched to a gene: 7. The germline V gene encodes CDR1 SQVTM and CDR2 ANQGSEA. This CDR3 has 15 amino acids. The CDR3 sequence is CSVLKRGSSTDTQYF. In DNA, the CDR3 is TGCAGCGTTCTGAAGCGGGGGTCTAGCACAGATACGCAGTATTTT.

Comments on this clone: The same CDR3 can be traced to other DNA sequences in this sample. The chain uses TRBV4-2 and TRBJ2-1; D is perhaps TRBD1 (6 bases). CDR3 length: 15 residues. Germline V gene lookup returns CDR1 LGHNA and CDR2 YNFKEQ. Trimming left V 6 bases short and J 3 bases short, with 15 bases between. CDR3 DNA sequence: TGTGCCAGCAGTACTCTAGCAGGGGTCTACAATGAGCAGTTCTTC. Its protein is CASSTLAGVYNEQFF.

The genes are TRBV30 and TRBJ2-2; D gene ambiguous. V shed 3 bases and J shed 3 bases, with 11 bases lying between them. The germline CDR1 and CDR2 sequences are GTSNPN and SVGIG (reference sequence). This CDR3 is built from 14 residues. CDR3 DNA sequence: TGTGCCTGGAGCCTGAGCCTTCACACCGGGGAGCTGTTTTTT. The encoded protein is CAWSLSLHTGELFF.

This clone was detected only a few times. This chain's CDR3 is CASRVGGIDTGELFF. For the CDR3, the DNA is TGTGCCAGCAGGGTCGGGGGGATAGACACCGGGGAGCTGTTTTTT. The chain uses TRBV9 and TRBJ2-2; TRBD2 aligns across 7 bases. This CDR3 spans 15 amino acids. Germline CDR1 SGDLS, CDR2 YYNGEE. V lost 5 bases to trimming and J lost 3 bases; unmatched junction nucleotides: 7.

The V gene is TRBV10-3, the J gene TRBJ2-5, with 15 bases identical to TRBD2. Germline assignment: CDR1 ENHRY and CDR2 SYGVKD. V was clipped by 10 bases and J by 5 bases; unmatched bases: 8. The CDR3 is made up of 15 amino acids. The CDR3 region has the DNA TGTGCCACTGGACTAGCGGGGGGGCCGATGGAGACCCAGTACTTC. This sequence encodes CATGLAGGPMETQYF.

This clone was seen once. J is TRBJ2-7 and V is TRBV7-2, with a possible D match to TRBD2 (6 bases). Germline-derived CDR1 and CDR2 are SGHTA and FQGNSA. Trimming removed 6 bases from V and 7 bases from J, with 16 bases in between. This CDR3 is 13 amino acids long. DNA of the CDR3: TGTGCCAGCAGTTCTCGTCTGGAGGGGGAGCAGTACTTC. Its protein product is CASSSRLEGEQYF.

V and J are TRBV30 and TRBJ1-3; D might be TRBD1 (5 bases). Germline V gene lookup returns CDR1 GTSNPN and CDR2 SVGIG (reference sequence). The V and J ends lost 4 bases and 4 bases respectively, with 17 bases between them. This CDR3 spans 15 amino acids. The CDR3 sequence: CAWTLGGGLGNTIYF. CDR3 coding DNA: TGTGCCTGGACGCTTGGGGGAGGCCTGGGAAACACCATATATTTT.

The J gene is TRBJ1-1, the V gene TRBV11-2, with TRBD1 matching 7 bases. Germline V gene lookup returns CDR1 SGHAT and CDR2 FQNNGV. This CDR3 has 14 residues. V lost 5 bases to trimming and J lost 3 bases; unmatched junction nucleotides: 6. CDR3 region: CASSPTGADTEAFF. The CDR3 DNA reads TGTGCCAGCAGCCCAACAGGGGCGGACACTGAAGCTTTCTTT.

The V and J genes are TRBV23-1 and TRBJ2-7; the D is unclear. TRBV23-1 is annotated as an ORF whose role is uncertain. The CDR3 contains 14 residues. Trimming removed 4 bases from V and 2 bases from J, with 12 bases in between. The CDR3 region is CASSRSTAPYEQYF. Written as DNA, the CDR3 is TGCGCCAGCAGTCGGAGTACTGCCCCCTACGAGCAGTACTTC.

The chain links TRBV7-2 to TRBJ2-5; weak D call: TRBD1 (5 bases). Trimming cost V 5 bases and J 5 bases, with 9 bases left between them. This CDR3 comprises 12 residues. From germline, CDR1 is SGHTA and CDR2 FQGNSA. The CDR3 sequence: CASSDPGETQYF. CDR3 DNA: TGTGCCAGCAGCGACCCAGGGGAGACCCAGTACTTC.

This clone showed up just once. The CDR3 DNA is TGTGCCAGCAGCACTAGCGGGGGGGCACTCACAGATACGCAGTATTTT. Its protein product is CASSTSGGALTDTQYF. The chain is built from TRBV5-4 and TRBJ2-3; TRBD2 agrees at 13 bases. The CDR3 length is 16 residues. Germline CDR1 SGHNT, CDR2 YYREEE (reference sequence). J gave up 2 bases and V 4 bases, and 4 bases lay outside the gene matches.

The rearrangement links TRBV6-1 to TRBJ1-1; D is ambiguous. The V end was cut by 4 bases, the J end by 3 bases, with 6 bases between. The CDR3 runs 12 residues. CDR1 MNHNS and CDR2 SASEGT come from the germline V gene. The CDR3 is CASSALHTEAFF. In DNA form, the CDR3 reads TGTGCCAGCAGTGCTCTCCACACTGAAGCTTTCTTT.

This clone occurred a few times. CDR3 nucleotide sequence: TGCGCCAGCAGCTTGGAGGTACAGATAAACACTGAAGCTTTCTTT. Its translation: CASSLEVQINTEAFF. The V and J genes are TRBV5-1 and TRBJ1-1; no firm D call. Trimming cost V 0 bases and J 2 bases, with 11 bases left between them. Germline V gene sequence: CDR1 SGHRS, CDR2 YFSETQ. There are 15 residues in the CDR3. The entire variable domain, with the rest obtained from reference TRBV5-1 and TRBJ1-1, is as follows: KAGVTQTPRYLIKTRGQQVTLSCSPISGHRSVSWYQQTPGQGLQFLFEYFSETQRNKGNFPGRFSGRQFSNSRSEMNVSTLELGDSALYLCASSLEVQINTEAFFGQGTRLTVV.

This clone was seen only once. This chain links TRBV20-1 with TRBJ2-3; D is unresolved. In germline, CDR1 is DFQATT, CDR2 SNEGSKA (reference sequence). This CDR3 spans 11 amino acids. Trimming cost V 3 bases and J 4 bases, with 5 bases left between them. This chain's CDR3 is CSASRADTQYF. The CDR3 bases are TGCAGTGCTAGTCGCGCAGATACGCAGTATTTT.

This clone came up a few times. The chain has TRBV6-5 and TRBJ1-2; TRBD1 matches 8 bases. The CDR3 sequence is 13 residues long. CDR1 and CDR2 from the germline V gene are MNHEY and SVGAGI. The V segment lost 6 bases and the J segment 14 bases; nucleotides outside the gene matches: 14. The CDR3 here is CASRPPGQEARTF. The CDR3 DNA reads TGTGCCAGCAGGCCCCCGGGACAGGAGGCAAGAACCTTC.

The CDR3, as DNA: TGTGCCAGCAGCTTGGGGGCCACTGTGAAGAGCTATGGCTACACCTTC. The encoded protein is CASSLGATVKSYGYTF. This chain joins TRBV5-6 and TRBJ1-2; the D is unclear. The V gene lost 0 bases and the J gene lost 4 bases, with 16 bases spanning the gap. Germline V gives CDR1 SGHDT, CDR2 YYEEEE. This CDR3 comprises 16 residues.

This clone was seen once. CDR3 residues: CASSERGQMNTGELFF. In nucleotides, the CDR3 is TGTGCCAGCAGTGAACGGGGACAAATGAACACCGGGGAGCTGTTTTTT. This chain joins TRBV6-1 and TRBJ2-2, with D tentatively TRBD1 (6 bases). The ends were cut back, 2 bases at V and 1 base at J, with 11 bases in the middle. This CDR3 has 16 residues. Germline CDR1 reads MNHNS; CDR2 reads SASEGT.

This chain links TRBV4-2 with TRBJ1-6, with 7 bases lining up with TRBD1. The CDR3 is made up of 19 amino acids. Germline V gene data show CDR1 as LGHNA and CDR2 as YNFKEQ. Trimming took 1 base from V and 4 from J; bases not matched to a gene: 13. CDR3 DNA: TGTGCCAGCAGCCAAGGGTTCACTTCCGGGACAGAGTATAATTCACCCCTCCACTTT. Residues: CASSQGFTSGTEYNSPLHF.

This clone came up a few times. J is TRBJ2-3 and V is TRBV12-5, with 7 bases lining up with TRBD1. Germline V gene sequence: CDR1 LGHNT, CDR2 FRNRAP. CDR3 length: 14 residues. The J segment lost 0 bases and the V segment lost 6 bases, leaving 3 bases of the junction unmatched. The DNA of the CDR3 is TGTGCTAGTGGCCCGGGACAGAGCACAGATACGCAGTATTTT. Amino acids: CASGPGQSTDTQYF.

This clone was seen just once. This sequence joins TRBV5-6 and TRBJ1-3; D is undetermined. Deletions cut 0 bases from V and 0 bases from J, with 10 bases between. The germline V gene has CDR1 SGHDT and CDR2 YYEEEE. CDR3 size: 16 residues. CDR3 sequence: CASSLDGGNSGNTIYF. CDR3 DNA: TGTGCCAGCAGCTTGGACGGCGGAAACTCTGGAAACACCATATATTTT. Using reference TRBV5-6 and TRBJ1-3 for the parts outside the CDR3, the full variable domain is DAGVTQSPTHLIKTRGQQVTLRCSPKSGHDTVSWYQQALGQGPQFIFQYYEEEERQRGNFPDRFSGHQFPNYSSELNVNALLLGDSALYLCASSLDGGNSGNTIYFGEGSWLTVV.

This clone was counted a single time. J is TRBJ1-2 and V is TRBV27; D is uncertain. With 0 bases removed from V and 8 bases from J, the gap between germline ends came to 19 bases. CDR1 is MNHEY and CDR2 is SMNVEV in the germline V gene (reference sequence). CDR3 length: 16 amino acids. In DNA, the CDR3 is TGTGCCAGCAGTTTATCCCCTCCGACCCTAGAGGGAGGCTACACCTTC. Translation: CASSLSPPTLEGGYTF.

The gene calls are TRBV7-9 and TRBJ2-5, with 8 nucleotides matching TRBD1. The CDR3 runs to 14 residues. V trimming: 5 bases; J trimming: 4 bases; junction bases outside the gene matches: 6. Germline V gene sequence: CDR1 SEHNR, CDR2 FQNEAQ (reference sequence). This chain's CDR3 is CASSPRTGLETQYF. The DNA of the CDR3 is TGTGCCAGCAGCCCCCGGACAGGGCTAGAGACCCAGTACTTC.